Below, 17 T cell receptor beta chains from the same sample are listed, as sequenced in a study of T cell changes during pregnancy in multiple sclerosis. Method: immunoSEQ multiplex PCR; TCRdb's copy keeps in-frame clones and lacks some. Among tens of thousands of clones listed, 92% were seen once. This specimen consisted of peripheral blood, obtained in the first trimester of pregnancy. These receptors originate from a female donor in good health, enrolled as a control in a pregnancy study.

The gene calls are TRBV21-1 and TRBJ1-5; TRBD1 is the table's D call and was not checked against the DNA. TRBV21-1 is classified as a pseudogene. The CDR3 has 14 amino acids. The CDR3 spells CASSIADRNQPQHF. CDR3 coding DNA: TGTGCCAGCAGCATCGCAGACAGGAATCAGCCCCAGCATTTT.

V gene TRBV5-1 combines with J gene TRBJ2-5, with 7 bases lining up with TRBD2. The length of the CDR3 is 14 residues. Trimming removed 2 bases from V and 1 base from J; junction bases left unmatched: 2. Germline V gene sequence: CDR1 SGHRS, CDR2 YFSETQ. The CDR3 spells CASSLLAFQETQYF. The CDR3 DNA is TGCGCCAGCAGCTTACTAGCGTTCCAAGAGACCCAGTACTTC.

The CDR3 bases are TGTGCCAGCAGCCACGAACCCAGCTCCTACAATGAGCAGTTCTTC. Protein: CASSHEPSSYNEQFF. The chain links TRBV4-2 to TRBJ2-1, with D uncertain. V lost 3 bases and J 0 bases, leaving 9 bases between the germline ends. This CDR3 has 15 residues. From germline, CDR1 is LGHNA and CDR2 YNFKEQ.

The chain couples TRBV5-6 to TRBJ2-3; D call uncertain. Germline CDR1 reads SGHDT; CDR2 reads YYEEEE. V was pared by 3 bases and J by 4 bases, with 3 bases between. The CDR3 loop spans 11 amino acids. The CDR3 loop reads CASSSSDTQYF. The CDR3 DNA sequence: TGTGCCAGCAGCTCGTCAGATACGCAGTATTTT. Full variable domain (remainder filled in from reference TRBV5-6 and TRBJ2-3): DAGVTQSPTHLIKTRGQQVTLRCSPKSGHDTVSWYQQALGQGPQFIFQYYEEEERQRGNFPDRFSGHQFPNYSSELNVNALLLGDSALYLCASSSSDTQYFGPGTRLTVL.

A word on this clone: The junction and the germline gene differ at one end; a read error may be behind it. The J gene is TRBJ2-1, the V gene TRBV7-7; 7 bases are a match to TRBD2. There are 13 residues in the CDR3. In germline, CDR1 is SSHAT, CDR2 FNYEAQ (reference sequence). The CDR3, as DNA: TGTTCCAGCAGTCAGGGAGGGCTGGATGAGCAGTTCTTC. This translates into CSSSQGGLDEQFF.

The V and J genes are TRBV7-9 and TRBJ2-5, with 7 bases aligning to TRBD2. Per the germline V gene, CDR1 is SEHNR and CDR2 is FQNEAQ (reference sequence). The CDR3 totals 17 residues. The ends lost 5 bases at V and 1 base at J; junction bases unmatched: 13. The CDR3 DNA reads as TGTGCCAGCAGCCCATTGAGAGGAGCGGGGTTCCAAGAGACCCAGTACTTC. It encodes CASSPLRGAGFQETQYF.

V usage is TRBV11-3 and J usage is TRBJ1-2; D is ambiguous. Germline CDR1 SGHNT, CDR2 YENEEA. V shed 0 bases and J shed 1 base, with 12 bases lying between them. The CDR3 spans 16 residues. The CDR3 bases are TGTGCCAGCAGCTTAGATCAGGCCTTGCGTAACTATGGCTACACCTTC. Translated: CASSLDQALRNYGYTF.

This clone was observed a single time. J is TRBJ2-7 and V is TRBV5-4, with a weak D call TRBD2 (6 bases). Between the trimmed V and J ends, which lost 4 bases and 7 bases, there was a span of 24 bases. The germline V gene encodes CDR1 SGHNT and CDR2 YYREEE (reference sequence). The CDR3 totals 16 residues. For the CDR3, the DNA is TGTGCCAGCAGCCCCGCCGCAGGGTATCAGGCGGGGGAGCAGTACTTC. It is translated as CASSPAAGYQAGEQYF.

The chain uses TRBV28 and TRBJ2-6; D may be TRBD1 (5 bases). This CDR3 comprises 14 residues. The V end was cut by 8 bases, the J end by 2 bases, with 10 bases between. CDR1 is MDHEN and CDR2 is SYDVKM in the germline V gene. The CDR3 spells CASLQGTGANVLTF. CDR3 nucleotides: TGTGCCAGCCTTCAGGGTACTGGGGCCAACGTCCTGACTTTC. Drawing the rest from reference TRBV28 and TRBJ2-6, the complete variable domain is DVKVTQSSRYLVKRTGEKVFLECVQDMDHENMFWYRQDPGLGLRLIYFSYDVKMKEKGDIPEGYSVSREKKERFSLILESASTNQTSMYLCASLQGTGANVLTFGAGSRLTVL.

V gene TRBV6-5 combines with J gene TRBJ2-1; TRBD2 matches at 13 bases. Trimming at V came to 5 bases and at J to 4 bases, leaving 2 bases not matched to a gene. The germline V gene encodes CDR1 MNHEY and CDR2 SVGAGI. The CDR3 has 15 amino acids. The CDR3 is CASSPLAGGYNEQFF. The DNA for the CDR3 is TGTGCCAGCAGTCCACTAGCGGGAGGGTACAATGAGCAGTTCTTC.

This chain uses TRBV25-1 with TRBJ1-5; a possible D gene is TRBD1 (5 bases). Germline-derived CDR1 and CDR2 are MGHDK and SYGVNS. CDR3 size: 16 residues. V lost 1 base, J lost 3 bases, and 13 bases lay in between. DNA of the CDR3: TGTGCCAGCAGTGAATTGGGGCAGGGTAACAATCAGCCCCAGCATTTT. Translating it yields CASSELGQGNNQPQHF.

CDR3 residues: CASSAGTGIDWGYTF. Here the CDR3 DNA reads TGTGCCAGCAGTGCCGGGACAGGGATTGATTGGGGCTACACCTTC. The chain links TRBV6-5 to TRBJ1-2, with 9 nucleotides matching TRBD1. The ends lost 5 bases at V and 8 bases at J; junction bases unmatched: 12. CDR3 length: 15 residues. Germline loops: CDR1 MNHEY, CDR2 SVGAGI.

In this sample, this clone turned up once. This chain links TRBV7-8 with TRBJ2-1; D gene ambiguous. CDR1 and CDR2 from the germline V gene are SGHVS and FQNEAQ. The V and J ends lost 1 base and 8 bases respectively, with 9 bases between them. The CDR3 spans 13 residues. DNA of the CDR3: TGTGCCAGCAGCTTAGACTTAACAGATGAGCAGTTCTTC. Protein sequence: CASSLDLTDEQFF.

This chain uses TRBV10-3 with TRBJ2-4, with 7 positions matching TRBD1. Trimming took 4 bases from V and 9 from J; bases not matched to a gene: 3. CDR1 is ENHRY and CDR2 is SYGVKD in the germline V gene. The CDR3 is made up of 12 amino acids. As DNA, the CDR3 is TGTGCCATCAGTGCCGACAGGGTCATTCAGTACTTC. This codes for CAISADRVIQYF.

This chain joins TRBV7-8 and TRBJ2-2; TRBD1 matches at 10 bases. Germline loops: CDR1 SGHVS, CDR2 FQNEAQ. J was trimmed by 1 base and V by 6 bases; bases with no gene match: 14. The CDR3 has 19 amino acids. DNA for the CDR3: TGTGCCAGCAGACAAACCGGGACAGGGGAGCGTGGGAACACCGGGGAGCTGTTTTTT. Protein: CASRQTGTGERGNTGELFF.

The chain is built from TRBV6-5 and TRBJ2-3; D might be TRBD2 (6 bases). Per the germline V gene, CDR1 is MNHEY and CDR2 is SVGAGI. The CDR3 sequence is 15 residues long. The V and J ends lost 6 bases and 1 base respectively, with 14 bases between them. The CDR3 DNA reads as TGTGCCAGCAGAGACGGGGGAGCAGGCACAGATACGCAGTATTTT. It encodes CASRDGGAGTDTQYF.

The chain has TRBV2 and TRBJ2-7; 9 nucleotides align to TRBD2. The CDR3 runs 14 residues. Germline V gene data show CDR1 as SNHLY and CDR2 as FYNNEI. V shed 7 bases, J shed 11 bases, and the junction held 15 bases outside the gene matches. The CDR3 nucleotides read TGTGCCAGCAAGCCTAGCGGGGTTACGGTTCGGGAGTACTTC. Amino acids: CASKPSGVTVREYF.